This T cell receptor (beta chain) was retrieved from a study of cytomegalovirus exposure and HLA in healthy donors. The PCR employed 60 Vbeta primers together with 13 Jbeta primers. Assay used: immunoSEQ multiplex PCR; TCRdb lists only in-frame clones, some missing. Found here are around 65,000 clones; the top ten clones hold 5.3%. The clonotype originates from a man aged 30-40 years in good health and CMV-seropositive. The sequencing sample was made of PBMCs.

This CDR3 reads CASSSGTGTYEQYF. The CDR3 DNA sequence: TGTGCCAGCAGCTCCGGGACAGGGACCTACGAGCAGTACTTC. The chain uses TRBV7-2 and TRBJ2-7, with TRBD1 matching over 9 bases. Germline CDR1 reads SGHTA; CDR2 reads FQGNSA. The CDR3 contains 14 residues. V lost 4 bases and J lost 2; bases outside the gene matches: 3.